The clone carrying this T cell receptor beta chain is medium-sized (0.01 to 0.1%). As yet, its antigen is unknown. These data belong to a study of T and B cells in COVID-19 patients. Turning to the study itself: COVID-19 patients gave peripheral blood either during active infection or after recovery. Median age was approximately 35 years in the recovered cohort and 60 to 80 years in the active-infection cohort.

Blood genomic DNA input for TRB amplification was roughly 220-500 ng. This CDR3 comprises 15 residues. V was pared by 3 bases and J by 3 bases, with 12 bases between. Germline V gene data show CDR1 as LNHDA and CDR2 as SQIVND (reference sequence). The study's findings and limits: Clonality of TRB repertoires was high in active COVID-19; recovery brought above-healthy diversity and richness. Sorted SARS-CoV-2-responsive or tetramer+ T cells and CD4+, regulatory and CD8+ subsets were not yet sequenced.

Multiplex PCR with BIOMED2 TRB-A/B primer pools amplified TRB rearrangements. TCRdb reanalysed the multiplex PCR reads using MiXCR and keeps one entry per CDR3 protein. The data hold more than 15,000 distinct CDR3 sequences, with 35% to 40% observed a single time. The sample was blood. This TCR derives from a human donor with active COVID-19. The chain carries TRBV19 and TRBJ2-1; D perhaps matches TRBD1 (5 bases). Here the CDR3 reads CASSMSAGHYNEQFF. The CDR3 DNA follows: TGTGCCAGTAGTATGTCGGCAGGACACTACAATGAGCAGTTCTTC.